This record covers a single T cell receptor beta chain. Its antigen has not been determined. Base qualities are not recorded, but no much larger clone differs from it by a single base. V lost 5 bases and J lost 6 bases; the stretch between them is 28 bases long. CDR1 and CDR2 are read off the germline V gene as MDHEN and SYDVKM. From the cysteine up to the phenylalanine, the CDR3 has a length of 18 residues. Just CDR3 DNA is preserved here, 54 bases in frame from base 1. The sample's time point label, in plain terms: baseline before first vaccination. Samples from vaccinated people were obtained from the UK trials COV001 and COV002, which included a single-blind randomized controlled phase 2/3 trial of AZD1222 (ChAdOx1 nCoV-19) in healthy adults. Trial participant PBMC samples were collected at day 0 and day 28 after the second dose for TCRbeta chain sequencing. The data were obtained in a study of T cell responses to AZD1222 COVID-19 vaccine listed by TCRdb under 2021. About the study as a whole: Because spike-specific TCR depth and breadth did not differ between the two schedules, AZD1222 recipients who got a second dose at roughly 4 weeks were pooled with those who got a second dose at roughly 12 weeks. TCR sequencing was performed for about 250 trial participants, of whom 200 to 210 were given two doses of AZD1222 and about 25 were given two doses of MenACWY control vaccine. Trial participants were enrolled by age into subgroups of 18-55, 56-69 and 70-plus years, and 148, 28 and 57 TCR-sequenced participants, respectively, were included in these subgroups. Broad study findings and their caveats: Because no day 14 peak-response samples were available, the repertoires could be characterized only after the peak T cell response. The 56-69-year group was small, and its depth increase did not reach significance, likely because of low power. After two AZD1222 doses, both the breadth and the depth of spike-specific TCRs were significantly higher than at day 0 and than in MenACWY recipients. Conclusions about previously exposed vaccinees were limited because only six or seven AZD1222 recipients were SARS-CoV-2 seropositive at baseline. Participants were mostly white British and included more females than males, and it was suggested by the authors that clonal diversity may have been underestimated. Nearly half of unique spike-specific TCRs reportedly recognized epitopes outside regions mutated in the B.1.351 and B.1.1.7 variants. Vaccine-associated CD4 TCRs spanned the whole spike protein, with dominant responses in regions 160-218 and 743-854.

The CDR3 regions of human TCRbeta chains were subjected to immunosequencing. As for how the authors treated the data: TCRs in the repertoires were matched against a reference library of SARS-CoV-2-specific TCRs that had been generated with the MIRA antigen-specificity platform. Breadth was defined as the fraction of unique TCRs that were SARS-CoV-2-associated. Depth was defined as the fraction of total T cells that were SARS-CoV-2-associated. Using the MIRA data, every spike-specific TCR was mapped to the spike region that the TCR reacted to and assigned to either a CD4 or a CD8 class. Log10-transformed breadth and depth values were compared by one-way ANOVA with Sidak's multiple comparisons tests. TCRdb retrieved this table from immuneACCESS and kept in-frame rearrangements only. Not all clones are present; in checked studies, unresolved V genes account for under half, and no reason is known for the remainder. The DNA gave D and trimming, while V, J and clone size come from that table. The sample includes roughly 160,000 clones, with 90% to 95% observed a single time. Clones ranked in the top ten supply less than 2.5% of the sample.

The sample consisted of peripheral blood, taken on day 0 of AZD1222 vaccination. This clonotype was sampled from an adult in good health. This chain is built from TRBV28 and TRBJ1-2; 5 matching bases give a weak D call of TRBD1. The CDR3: CASSAPGPALRGGNGYTF. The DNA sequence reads TGTGCCAGCAGTGCGCCCGGGCCAGCCCTAAGGGGTGGAAATGGCTACACCTTC.